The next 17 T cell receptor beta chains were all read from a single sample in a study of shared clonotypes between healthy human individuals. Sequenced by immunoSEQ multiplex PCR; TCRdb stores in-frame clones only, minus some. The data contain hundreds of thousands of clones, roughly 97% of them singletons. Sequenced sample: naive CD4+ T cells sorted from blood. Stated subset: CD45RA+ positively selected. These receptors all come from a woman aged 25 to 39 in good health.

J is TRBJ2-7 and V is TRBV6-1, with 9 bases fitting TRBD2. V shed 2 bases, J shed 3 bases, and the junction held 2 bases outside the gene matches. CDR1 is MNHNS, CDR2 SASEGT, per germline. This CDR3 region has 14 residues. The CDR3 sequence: CASSERREGYEQYF. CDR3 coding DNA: TGTGCCAGCAGTGAAAGGCGGGAGGGCTACGAGCAGTACTTC.

The CDR3: CASSLSGTAFSYNGYTF. Here the CDR3 DNA reads TGTGCCAGCAGCTTAAGCGGTACGGCATTTTCCTACAATGGCTACACCTTC. The genes are TRBV7-9 and TRBJ1-2; D is unclear. CDR3 length: 17 residues. Germline V gene sequence: CDR1 SEHNR, CDR2 FQNEAQ (reference sequence). The V gene lost 2 bases and the J gene lost 6 bases, with 22 bases spanning the gap.

The CDR3 DNA reads TGTGCCAGCAGTGAACAGGGACAGGGATATGGCTACACCTTC. It is translated as CASSEQGQGYGYTF. The chain carries TRBV25-1 and TRBJ1-2; 9 positions agree with TRBD1. CDR1 and CDR2 (germline): MGHDK, SYGVNS. V shed 2 bases and J 5 bases; nucleotides not matched to a gene: 3. This CDR3 has 14 amino acids.

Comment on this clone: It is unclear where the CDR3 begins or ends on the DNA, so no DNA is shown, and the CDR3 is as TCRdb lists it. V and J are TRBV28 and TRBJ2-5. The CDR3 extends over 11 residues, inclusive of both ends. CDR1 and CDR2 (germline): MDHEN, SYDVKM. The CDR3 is CASSFLETQYF.

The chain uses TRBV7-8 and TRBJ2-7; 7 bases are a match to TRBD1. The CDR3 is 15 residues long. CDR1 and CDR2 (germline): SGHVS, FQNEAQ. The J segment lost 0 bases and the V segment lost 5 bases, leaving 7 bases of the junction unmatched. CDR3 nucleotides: TGTGCCAGCAGCCGCGGACAGGCCAGCTCCTACGAGCAGTACTTC. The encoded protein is CASSRGQASSYEQYF.

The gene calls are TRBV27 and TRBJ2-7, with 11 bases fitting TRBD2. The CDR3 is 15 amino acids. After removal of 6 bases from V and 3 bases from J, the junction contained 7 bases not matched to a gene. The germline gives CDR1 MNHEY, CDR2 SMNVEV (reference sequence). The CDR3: CASRRLAGSHYEQYF. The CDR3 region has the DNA TGTGCCAGCAGGAGACTAGCGGGAAGCCACTACGAGCAGTACTTC.

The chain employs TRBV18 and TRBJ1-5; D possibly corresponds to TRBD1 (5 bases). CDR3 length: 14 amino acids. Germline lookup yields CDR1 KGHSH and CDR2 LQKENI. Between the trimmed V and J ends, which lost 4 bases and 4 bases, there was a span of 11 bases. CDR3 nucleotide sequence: TGTGCCAGCTCACTTCAGGGTGGTAATCAGCCCCAGCATTTT. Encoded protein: CASSLQGGNQPQHF.

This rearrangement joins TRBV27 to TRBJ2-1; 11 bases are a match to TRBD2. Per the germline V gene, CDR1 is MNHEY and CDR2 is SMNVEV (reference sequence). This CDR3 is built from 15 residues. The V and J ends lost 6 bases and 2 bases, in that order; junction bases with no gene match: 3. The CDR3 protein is CASRPTSGTYNEQFF. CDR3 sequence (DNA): TGTGCCAGCAGGCCGACTAGCGGGACCTACAATGAGCAGTTCTTC.

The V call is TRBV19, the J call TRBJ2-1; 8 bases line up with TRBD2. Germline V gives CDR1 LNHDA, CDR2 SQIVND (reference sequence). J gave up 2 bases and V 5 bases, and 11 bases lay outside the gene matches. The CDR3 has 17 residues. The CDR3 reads CASSPPHSGGPYNEQFF. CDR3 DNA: TGTGCCAGTAGTCCCCCCCACTCGGGAGGGCCCTACAATGAGCAGTTCTTC.

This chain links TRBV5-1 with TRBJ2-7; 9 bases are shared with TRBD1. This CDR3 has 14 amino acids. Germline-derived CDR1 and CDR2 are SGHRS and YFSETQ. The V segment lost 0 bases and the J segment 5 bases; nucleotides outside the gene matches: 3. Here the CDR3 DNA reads TGCGCCAGCAGCTTGGTGGACAGGGGACACGAGCAGTACTTC. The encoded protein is CASSLVDRGHEQYF.

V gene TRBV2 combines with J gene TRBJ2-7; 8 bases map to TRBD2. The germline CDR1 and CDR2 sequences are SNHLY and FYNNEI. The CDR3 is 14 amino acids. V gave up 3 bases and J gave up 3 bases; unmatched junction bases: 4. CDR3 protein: CASSEFAGGYEQYF. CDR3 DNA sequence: TGTGCCAGCAGTGAGTTTGCGGGAGGCTACGAGCAGTACTTC.

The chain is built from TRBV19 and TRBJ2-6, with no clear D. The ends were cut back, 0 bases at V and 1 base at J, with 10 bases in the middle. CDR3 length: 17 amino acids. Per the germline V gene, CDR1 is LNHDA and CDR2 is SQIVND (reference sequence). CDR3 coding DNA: TGTGCCAGTAGTATAGATCATAAAGAGTCTGGGGCCAACGTCCTGACTTTC. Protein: CASSIDHKESGANVLTF.

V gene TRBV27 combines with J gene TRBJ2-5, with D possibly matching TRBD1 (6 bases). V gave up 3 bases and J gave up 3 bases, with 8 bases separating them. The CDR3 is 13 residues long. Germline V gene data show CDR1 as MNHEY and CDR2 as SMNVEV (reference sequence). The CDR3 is CASSFTGKETQYF. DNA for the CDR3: TGTGCCAGCAGTTTTACAGGGAAAGAGACCCAGTACTTC.

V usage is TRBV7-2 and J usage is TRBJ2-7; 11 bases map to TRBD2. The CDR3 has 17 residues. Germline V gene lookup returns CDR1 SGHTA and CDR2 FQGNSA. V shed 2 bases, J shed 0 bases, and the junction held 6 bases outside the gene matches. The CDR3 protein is CASSLLAGGRFSYEQYF. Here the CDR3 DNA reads TGTGCCAGCAGCTTACTAGCGGGAGGCCGTTTCTCCTACGAGCAGTACTTC.

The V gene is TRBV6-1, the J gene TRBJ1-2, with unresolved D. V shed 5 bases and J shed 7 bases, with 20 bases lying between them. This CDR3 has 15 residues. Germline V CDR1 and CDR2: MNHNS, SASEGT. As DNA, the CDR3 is TGTGCCAGCAGTTCCCCAACGATTGGCCTTGGTGGCTACACCTTC. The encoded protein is CASSSPTIGLGGYTF.

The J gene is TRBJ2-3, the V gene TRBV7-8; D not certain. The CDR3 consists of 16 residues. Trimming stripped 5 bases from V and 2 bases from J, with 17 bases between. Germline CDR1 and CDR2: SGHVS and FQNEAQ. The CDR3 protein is CASSPSPLEVTDTQYF. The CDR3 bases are TGTGCCAGCAGCCCCAGTCCCTTAGAAGTCACAGATACGCAGTATTTT. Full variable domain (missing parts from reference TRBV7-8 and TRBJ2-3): GAGVSQSPRYKVAKRGQDVALRCDPISGHVSLFWYQQALGQGPEFLTYFQNEAQLDKSGLPSDRFFAERPEGSVSTLKIQRTQQEDSAVYLCASSPSPLEVTDTQYFGPGTRLTVL.

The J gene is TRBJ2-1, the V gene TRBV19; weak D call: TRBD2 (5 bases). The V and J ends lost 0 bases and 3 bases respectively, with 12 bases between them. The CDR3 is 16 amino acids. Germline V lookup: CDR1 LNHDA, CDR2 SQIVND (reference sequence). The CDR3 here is CASSIDHGMYYNEQFF. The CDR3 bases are TGTGCCAGTAGTATAGATCACGGGATGTACTACAATGAGCAGTTCTTC.